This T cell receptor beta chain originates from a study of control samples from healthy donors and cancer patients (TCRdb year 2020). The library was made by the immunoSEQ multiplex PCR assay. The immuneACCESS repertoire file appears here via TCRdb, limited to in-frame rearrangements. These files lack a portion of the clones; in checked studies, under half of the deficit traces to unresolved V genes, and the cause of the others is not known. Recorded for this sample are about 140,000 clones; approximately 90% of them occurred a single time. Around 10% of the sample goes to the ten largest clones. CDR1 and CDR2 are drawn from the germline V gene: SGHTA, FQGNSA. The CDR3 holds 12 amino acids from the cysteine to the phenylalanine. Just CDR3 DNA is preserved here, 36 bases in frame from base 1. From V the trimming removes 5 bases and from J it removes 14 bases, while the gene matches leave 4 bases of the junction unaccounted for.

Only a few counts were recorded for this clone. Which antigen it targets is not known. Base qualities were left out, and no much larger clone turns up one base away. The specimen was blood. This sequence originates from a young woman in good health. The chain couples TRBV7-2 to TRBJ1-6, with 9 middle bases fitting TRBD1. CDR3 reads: CASSRDRGALHF. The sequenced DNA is TGTGCCAGCAGCCGCGACAGGGGGGCCCTCCACTTT.